The 3 T cell receptor beta chains presented below share a single source sample, sequenced in a study of shared clonotypes between healthy human individuals. CD8 cells regarded as naive lacked CD45RO, were positively chosen for CCR7, and omitted terminally differentiated effector memory CD45RA+ cells. TCRdb's copy holds only in-frame clones and misses some; the assay was immunoSEQ multiplex PCR. The sample comprises about 2.2 million clones, about 94% of which are singletons, and approximately 1.7% rests with the top ten. The sample comprised naive CD8+ T cells from PBMCs. The receptors were sampled from a young man in good health. Some clones in this sample may be carry-over from other donors' samples.

V and J are TRBV19 and TRBJ2-1; weak D call: TRBD2 (6 bases). V was pared by 7 bases and J by 16 bases, with 26 bases between. This CDR3 is 14 amino acids long. Per germline, CDR1 LNHDA and CDR2 SQIVND (reference sequence). The CDR3 spells CASKEEGLPPFVFF. CDR3 sequence (DNA): TGTGCCAGTAAGGAGGAGGGACTCCCGCCTTTTGTTTTCTTC.

The chain joins TRBV7-3 to TRBJ1-1; D not certain. Germline-derived CDR1 and CDR2 are SGHTA and FQGTGA. CDR3 length equals 15 residues. Deletions cut 2 bases from V and 4 bases from J, with 14 bases between. The CDR3 nucleotides are TGTGCCAGCAGCTTATATCCGGGGTCCGCCACTGAAGCTTTCTTT. It is translated as CASSLYPGSATEAFF.

The chain recombines TRBV9 with TRBJ2-1; D is perhaps TRBD1 (6 bases). Germline V gene sequence: CDR1 SGDLS, CDR2 YYNGEE. CDR3 length equals 17 residues. V lost 0 bases, J lost 7 bases, and 20 bases lay in between. CDR3 protein: CASSVVGTPRKGNEQFF. CDR3 nucleotides: TGTGCCAGCAGCGTAGTAGGGACACCAAGGAAGGGGAATGAGCAGTTCTTC.